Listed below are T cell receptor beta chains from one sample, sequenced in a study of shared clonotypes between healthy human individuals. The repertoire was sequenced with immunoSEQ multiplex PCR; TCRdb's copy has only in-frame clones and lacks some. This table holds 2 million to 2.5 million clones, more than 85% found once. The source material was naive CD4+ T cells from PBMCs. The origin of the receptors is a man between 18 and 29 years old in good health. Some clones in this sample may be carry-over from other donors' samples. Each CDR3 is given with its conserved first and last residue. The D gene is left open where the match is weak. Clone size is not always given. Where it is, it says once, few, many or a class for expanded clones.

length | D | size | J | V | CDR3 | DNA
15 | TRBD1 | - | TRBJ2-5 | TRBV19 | CASSPTDRRGETQYF | TGTGCCAGTAGCCCTACGGACAGGAGAGGAGAGACCCAGTACTTC
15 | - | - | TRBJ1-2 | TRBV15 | CATSRDRASPYGYTF | TGTGCCACCAGCAGAGATCGGGCCAGTCCCTATGGCTACACCTTC
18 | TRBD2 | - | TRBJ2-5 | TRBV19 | CASSIVPMGGGGQETQYF | TGTGCCAGTAGTATAGTCCCCATGGGCGGGGGGGGACAGGAGACCCAGTACTTC
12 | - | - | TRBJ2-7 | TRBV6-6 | CASSPPVDEQYF | TGTGCCAGCAGTCCACCCGTAGACGAGCAGTACTTC
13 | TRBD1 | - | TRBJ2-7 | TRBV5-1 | CASSLEATGGQYF | TGCGCCAGCAGCTTGGAGGCGACAGGGGGCCAGTACTTC
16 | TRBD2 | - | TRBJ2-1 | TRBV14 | CASRQTSGITYNEQFF | TGTGCCAGCAGACAAACTAGCGGGATCACCTACAATGAGCAGTTCTTC
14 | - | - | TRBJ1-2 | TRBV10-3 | CAITDGPSNYGYTF | TGTGCCATCACCGATGGACCCTCTAACTATGGCTACACCTTC
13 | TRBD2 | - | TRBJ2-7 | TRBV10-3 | CATRGRVSYEQYF | TGTGCCACCCGGGGGAGGGTCTCCTACGAGCAGTACTTC
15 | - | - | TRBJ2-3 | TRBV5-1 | CASSLATGQPMRQYF | TGCGCCAGCAGCTTGGCGACCGGACAACCGATGAGGCAGTATTTT
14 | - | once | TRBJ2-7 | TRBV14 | CASSQEGPLYEQYF | TGTGCCAGCAGCCAAGAGGGCCCCCTCTACGAGCAGTACTTC
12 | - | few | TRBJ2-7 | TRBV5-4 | CASSFHSYEQYF | TGTGCCAGCAGCTTCCACTCCTACGAGCAGTACTTC
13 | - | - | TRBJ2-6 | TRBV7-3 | CASSLAGANVLTF | TGTGCCAGCAGCTTGGCCGGGGCCAACGTCCTGACTTTC
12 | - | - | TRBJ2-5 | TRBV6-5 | CASSGSQETQYF | TGTGCCAGCAGTGGGAGCCAAGAGACCCAGTACTTC
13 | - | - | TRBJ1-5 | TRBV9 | CASSVGKDQPQHF | TGTGCCAGCAGCGTAGGCAAGGATCAGCCCCAGCATTTT
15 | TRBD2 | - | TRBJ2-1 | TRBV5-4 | CASSPRTSGSNEQFF | TGTGCCAGCAGCCCGAGGACTAGCGGGAGCAATGAGCAGTTCTTC
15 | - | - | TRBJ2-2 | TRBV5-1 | CASSSLNRAQGELFF | TGCGCCAGCAGCTCCCTAAACAGGGCTCAGGGGGAGCTGTTTTTT
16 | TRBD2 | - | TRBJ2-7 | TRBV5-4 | CASSEGLAGPRYEQYF | TGTGCCAGCAGTGAGGGACTAGCGGGGCCCCGGTACGAGCAGTACTTC
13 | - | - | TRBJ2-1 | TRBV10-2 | CASMAAGFNEQFF | TGCGCCAGCATGGCCGCCGGATTCAATGAGCAGTTCTTC
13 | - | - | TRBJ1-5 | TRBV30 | CAWSAGGDQPQHF | TGTGCCTGGAGTGCGGGGGGAGATCAGCCCCAGCATTTT
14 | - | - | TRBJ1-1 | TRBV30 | CAWSLLGAYTEAFF | TGTGCCTGGAGTCTGTTGGGGGCGTACACTGAAGCTTTCTTT
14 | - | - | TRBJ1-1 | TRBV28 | CASSFVRMYTEAFF | TGTGCCAGCAGTTTCGTCAGGATGTACACTGAAGCTTTCTTT
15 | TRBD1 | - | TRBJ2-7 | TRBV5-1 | CASSWGQPFSYEQYF | TGCGCCAGCAGCTGGGGACAGCCCTTCTCCTACGAGCAGTACTTC
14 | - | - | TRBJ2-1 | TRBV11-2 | CASSLDRTTQEQFF | TGTGCCAGCAGCTTAGATCGGACCACCCAAGAGCAGTTCTTC
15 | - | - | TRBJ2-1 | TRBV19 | CASGSQGSSYNEQFF | TGTGCCAGTGGGTCGCAGGGGAGCTCCTACAATGAGCAGTTCTTC
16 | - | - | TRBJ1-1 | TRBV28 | CASVSLPGRLNTEAFF | TGTGCCAGCGTATCCCTACCGGGGCGGTTGAACACTGAAGCTTTCTTT
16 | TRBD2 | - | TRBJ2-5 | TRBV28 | CASSFGLAGYQETQYF | TGTGCCAGCAGTTTCGGGCTAGCGGGCTACCAAGAGACCCAGTACTTC
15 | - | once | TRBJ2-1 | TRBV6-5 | CASSYRGPAYNEQFF | TGTGCCAGCAGTTACAGAGGCCCCGCCTACAATGAGCAGTTCTTC
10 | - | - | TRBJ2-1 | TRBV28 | CASSGGQKFF | TGTGCCAGCAGTGGGGGACAAAAGTTCTTC
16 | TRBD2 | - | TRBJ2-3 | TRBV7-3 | CASSFRLAGGIDTQYF | TGTGCCAGCAGCTTCCGACTAGCGGGAGGGATAGATACGCAGTATTTT
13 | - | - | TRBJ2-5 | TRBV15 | CATSSPEDETQYF | TGTGCCACCAGCAGCCCCGAGGACGAGACCCAGTACTTC
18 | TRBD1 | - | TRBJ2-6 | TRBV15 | CATSRYRGKGTGANVLTF | TGTGCCACCAGCAGATACAGGGGGAAGGGAACCGGGGCCAACGTCCTGACTTTC
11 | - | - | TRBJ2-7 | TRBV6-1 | CASISSYEQYF | TGTGCCAGCATAAGCTCCTACGAGCAGTACTTC
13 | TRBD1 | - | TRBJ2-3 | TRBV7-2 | CASSAQGADTQYF | TGTGCCAGCAGCGCCCAGGGGGCAGATACGCAGTATTTT
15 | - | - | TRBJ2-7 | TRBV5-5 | CASSPRTEPAYEQYF | TGTGCCAGCAGCCCCAGGACAGAGCCGGCCTACGAGCAGTACTTC
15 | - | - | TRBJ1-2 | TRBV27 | CASTEAGTDLVGYTF | TGTGCCAGCACTGAAGCAGGGACCGACTTAGTCGGCTACACCTTC
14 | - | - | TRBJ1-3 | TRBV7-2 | CASSSQGSGNTIYF | TGTGCCAGCAGCTCACAGGGCTCTGGAAACACCATATATTTT
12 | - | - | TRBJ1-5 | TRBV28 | CATGSGNQPQHF | TGTGCCACGGGGAGCGGCAATCAGCCCCAGCATTTT
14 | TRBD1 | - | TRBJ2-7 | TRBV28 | CASSSGDRGLEQYF | TGTGCCAGCAGTTCAGGAGACAGGGGGCTCGAGCAGTACTTC
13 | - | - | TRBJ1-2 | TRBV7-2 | CASSLAGIYGYTF | TGTGCCAGCAGCTTAGCTGGAATTTATGGCTACACCTTC
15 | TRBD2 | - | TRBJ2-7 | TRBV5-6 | CASSPLWSGGGEQYF | TGTGCCAGCAGCCCCCTCTGGAGTGGGGGGGGCGAGCAGTACTTC
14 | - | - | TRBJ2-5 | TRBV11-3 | CASSPRKGQETQYF | TGTGCCAGCAGCCCCCGGAAGGGCCAAGAGACCCAGTACTTC
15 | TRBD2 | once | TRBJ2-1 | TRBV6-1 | CASSAPSGGNNEQFF | TGTGCCAGCAGTGCCCCCAGCGGGGGAAACAATGAGCAGTTCTTC
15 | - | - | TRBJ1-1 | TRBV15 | CATSRESGGNTEAFF | TGTGCCACCAGCAGAGAATCGGGGGGGAACACTGAAGCTTTCTTT
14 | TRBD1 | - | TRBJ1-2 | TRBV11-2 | CASSLEAGGYGYTF | TGTGCCAGCAGCTTAGAAGCAGGGGGCTATGGCTACACCTTC
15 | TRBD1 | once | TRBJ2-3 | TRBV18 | CASSPGTGGPDTQYF | TGTGCCAGCTCACCCGGGACAGGGGGCCCAGATACGCAGTATTTT
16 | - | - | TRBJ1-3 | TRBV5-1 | CASSFGTAGPGNTIYF | TGCGCCAGCAGCTTTGGGACGGCCGGCCCTGGAAACACCATATATTTT
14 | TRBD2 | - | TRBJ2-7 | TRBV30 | CAWSGLAGAYEQYF | TGTGCCTGGAGTGGGCTAGCGGGGGCCTACGAGCAGTACTTC
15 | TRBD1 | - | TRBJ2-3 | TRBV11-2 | CASSFTGEITDTQYF | TGTGCCAGCAGCTTTACAGGGGAAATCACAGATACGCAGTATTTT
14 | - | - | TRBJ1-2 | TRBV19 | CASSTPRSNYGYTF | TGTGCCAGTAGTACGCCACGTTCAAACTATGGCTACACCTTC
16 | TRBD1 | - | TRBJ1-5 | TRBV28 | CASSYGGGQVYQPQHF | TGTGCCAGCAGCTACGGGGGGGGACAGGTATACCAGCCCCAGCATTTT